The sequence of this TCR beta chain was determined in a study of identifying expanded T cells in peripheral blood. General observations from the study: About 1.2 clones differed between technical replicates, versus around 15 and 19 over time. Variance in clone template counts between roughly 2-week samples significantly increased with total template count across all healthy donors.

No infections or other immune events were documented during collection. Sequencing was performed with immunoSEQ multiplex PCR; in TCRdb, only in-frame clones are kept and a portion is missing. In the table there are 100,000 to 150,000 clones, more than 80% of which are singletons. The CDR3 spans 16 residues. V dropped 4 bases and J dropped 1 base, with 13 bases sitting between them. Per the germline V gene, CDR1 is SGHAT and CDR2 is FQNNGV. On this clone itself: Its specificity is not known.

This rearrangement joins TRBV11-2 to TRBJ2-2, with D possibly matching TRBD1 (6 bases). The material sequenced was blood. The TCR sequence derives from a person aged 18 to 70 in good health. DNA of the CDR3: TGTGCCAGCAGCTCGACCAGGGGTGGGAACACCGGGGAGCTGTTTTTT. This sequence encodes CASSSTRGGNTGELFF.